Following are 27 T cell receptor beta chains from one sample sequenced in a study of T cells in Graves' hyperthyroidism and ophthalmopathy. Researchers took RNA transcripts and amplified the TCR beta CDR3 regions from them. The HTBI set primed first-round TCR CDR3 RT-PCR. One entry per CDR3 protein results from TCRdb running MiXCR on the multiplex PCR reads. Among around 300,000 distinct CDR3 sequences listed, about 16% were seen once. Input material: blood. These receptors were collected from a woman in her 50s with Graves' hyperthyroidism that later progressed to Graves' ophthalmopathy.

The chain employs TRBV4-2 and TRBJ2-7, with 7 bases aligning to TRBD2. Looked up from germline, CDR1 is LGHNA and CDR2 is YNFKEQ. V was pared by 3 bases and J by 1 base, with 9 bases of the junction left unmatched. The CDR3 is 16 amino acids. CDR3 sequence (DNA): TGTGCCAGCAGCCAGTCCCTAGCGGCTGTTTCCTACGAGCAGTACTTC. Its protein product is CASSQSLAAVSYEQYF.

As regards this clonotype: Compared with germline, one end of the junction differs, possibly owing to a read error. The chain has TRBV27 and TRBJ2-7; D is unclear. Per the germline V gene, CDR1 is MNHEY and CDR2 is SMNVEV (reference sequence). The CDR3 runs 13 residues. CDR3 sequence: CAGSLRQRYEQYF. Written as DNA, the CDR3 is TGTGCCGGCAGTTTACGGCAACGCTACGAGCAGTACTTC.

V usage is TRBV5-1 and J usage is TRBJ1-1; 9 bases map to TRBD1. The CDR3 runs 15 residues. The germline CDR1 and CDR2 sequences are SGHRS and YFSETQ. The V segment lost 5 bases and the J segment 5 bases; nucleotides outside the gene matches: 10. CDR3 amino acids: CASSHGTGTGTEAFF. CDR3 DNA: TGCGCCAGCAGTCACGGGACAGGGACGGGGACTGAAGCTTTCTTT.

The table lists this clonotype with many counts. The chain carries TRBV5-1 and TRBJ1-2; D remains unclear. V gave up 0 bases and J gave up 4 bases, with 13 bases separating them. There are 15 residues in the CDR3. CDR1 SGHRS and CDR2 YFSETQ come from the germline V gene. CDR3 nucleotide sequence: TGCGCCAGCAGCTTGGAGCTTGGAGGCGGCTATGGCTACACCTTC. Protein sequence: CASSLELGGGYGYTF.

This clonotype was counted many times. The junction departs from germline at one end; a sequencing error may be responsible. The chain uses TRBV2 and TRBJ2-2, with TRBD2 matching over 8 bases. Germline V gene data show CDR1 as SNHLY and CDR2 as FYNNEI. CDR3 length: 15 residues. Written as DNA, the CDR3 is TGTGCCAGCAGGGAAGCGGGAGAGAACACCGGGGAGCTGTTTTTT. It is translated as CASREAGENTGELFF.

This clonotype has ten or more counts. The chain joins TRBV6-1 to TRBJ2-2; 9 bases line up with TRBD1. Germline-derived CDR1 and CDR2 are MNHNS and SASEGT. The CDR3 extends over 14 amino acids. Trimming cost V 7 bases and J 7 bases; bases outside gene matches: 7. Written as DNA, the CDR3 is TGTGCCAGCAACCTGGGACAGGGCGGCGGGGAGCTGTTTTTT. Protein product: CASNLGQGGGELFF.

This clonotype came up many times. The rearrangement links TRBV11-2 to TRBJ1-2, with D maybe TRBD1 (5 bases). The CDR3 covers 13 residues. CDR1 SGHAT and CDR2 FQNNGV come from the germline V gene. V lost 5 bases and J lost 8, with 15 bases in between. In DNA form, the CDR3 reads TGTGCCAGCAGCCCGGGACGGGTTTACGGCTACACCTTC. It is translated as CASSPGRVYGYTF.

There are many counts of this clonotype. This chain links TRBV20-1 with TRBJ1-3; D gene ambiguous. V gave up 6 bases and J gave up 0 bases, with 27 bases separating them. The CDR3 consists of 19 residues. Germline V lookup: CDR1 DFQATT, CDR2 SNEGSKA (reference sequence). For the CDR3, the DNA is TGCAGTGCACCGAGCCGGGCCCAAACAGACCGCATCTCTGGAAACACCATATATTTT. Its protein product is CSAPSRAQTDRISGNTIYF.

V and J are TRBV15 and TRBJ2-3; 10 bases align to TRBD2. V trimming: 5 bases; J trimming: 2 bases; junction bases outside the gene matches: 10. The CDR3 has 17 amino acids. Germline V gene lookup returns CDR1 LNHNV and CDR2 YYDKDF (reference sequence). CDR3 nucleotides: TGTGCCACCAGCCAAAAACCGGGACTAGCGTTCACAGATACGCAGTATTTT. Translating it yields CATSQKPGLAFTDTQYF.

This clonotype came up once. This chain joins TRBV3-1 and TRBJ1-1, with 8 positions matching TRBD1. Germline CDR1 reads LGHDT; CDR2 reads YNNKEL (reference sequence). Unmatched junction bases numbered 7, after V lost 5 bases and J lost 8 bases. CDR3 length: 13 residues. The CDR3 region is CASSYPGTGEAFF. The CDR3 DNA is TGTGCCAGCAGCTACCCCGGGACAGGAGAAGCTTTCTTT.

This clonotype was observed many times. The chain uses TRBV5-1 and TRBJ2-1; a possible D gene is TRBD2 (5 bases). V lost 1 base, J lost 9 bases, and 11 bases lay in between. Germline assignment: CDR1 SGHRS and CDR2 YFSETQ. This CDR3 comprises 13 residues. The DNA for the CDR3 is TGCGCCAGCAGCTTGATTAGCGCGCGTGAGCAGTTCTTC. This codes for CASSLISAREQFF.

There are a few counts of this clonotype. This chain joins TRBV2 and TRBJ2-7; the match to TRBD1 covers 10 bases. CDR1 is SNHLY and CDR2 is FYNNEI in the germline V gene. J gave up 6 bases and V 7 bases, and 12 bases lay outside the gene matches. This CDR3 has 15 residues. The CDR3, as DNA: TGTGCCAGCACCGAATCCGGGACAGGGGCGCTCGAGCAGTACTTC. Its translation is CASTESGTGALEQYF. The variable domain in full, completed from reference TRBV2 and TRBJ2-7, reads EPEVTQTPSHQVTQMGQEVILRCVPISNHLYFYWYRQILGQKVEFLVSFYNNEISEKSEIFDDQFSVERPDGSNFTLKIRSTKLEDSAMYFCASTESGTGALEQYFGPGTRLTVT.

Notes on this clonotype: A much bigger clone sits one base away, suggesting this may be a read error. The CDR3 DNA is TGTGCCTGGGGATCCCAGGGGGCTAATGGAAAACTGTTTTTT. Its translation is CAWGSQGANGKLFF. The chain joins TRBV30 to TRBJ1-4, with 8 bases lining up with TRBD1. The germline gives CDR1 GTSNPN, CDR2 SVGIG (reference sequence). CDR3 length: 14 residues.

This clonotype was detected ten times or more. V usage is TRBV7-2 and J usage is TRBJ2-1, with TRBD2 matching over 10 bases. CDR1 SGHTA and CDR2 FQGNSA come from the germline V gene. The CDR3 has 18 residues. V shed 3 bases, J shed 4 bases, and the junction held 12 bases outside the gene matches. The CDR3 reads CASSLLSDSGRRYNEQFF. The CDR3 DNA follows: TGTGCCAGCAGCTTGCTCTCGGATAGCGGGAGGAGATACAATGAGCAGTTCTTC.

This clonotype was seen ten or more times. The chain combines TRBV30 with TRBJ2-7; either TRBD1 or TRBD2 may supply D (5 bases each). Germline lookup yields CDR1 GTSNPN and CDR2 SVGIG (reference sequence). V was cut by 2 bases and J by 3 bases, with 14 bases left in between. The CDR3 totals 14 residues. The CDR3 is CAWSMGTNNYEQYF. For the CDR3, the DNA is TGTGCCTGGAGTATGGGGACGAATAACTACGAGCAGTACTTC. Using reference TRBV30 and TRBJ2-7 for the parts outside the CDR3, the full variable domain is SQTIHQWPATLVQPVGSPLSLECTVEGTSNPNLYWYRQAAGRGLQLLFYSVGIGQISSEVPQNLSASRPQDRQFILSSKKLLLSDSGFYLCAWSMGTNNYEQYFGPGTRLTVT.

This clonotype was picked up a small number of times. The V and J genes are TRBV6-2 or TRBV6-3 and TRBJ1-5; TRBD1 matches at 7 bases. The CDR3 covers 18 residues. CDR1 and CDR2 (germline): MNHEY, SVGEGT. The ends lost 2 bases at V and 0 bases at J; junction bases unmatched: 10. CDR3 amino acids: CASSYRTYRGDSNQPQHF. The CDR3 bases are TGTGCCAGCAGTTACCGCACATACAGGGGAGATAGCAATCAGCCCCAGCATTTT.

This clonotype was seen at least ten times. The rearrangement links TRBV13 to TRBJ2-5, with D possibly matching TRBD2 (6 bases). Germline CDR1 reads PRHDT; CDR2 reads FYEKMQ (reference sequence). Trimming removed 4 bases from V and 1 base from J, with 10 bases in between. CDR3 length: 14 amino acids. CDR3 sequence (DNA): TGTGCCAGCAGCTCAGCGACTAGCCAAGAGACCCAGTACTTC. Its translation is CASSSATSQETQYF. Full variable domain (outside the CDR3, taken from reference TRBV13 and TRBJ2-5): AAGVIQSPRHLIKEKRETATLKCYPIPRHDTVYWYQQGPGQDPQFLISFYEKMQSDKGSIPDRFSAQQFSDYHSELNMSSLELGDSALYFCASSSATSQETQYFGPGTRLLVL.

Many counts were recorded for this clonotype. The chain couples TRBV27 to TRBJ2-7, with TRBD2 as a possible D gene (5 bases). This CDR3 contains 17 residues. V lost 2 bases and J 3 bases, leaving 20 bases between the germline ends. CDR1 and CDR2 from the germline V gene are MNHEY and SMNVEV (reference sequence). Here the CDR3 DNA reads TGTGCCAGCAGTTTAAAGTTTGGGCTAGCTGATTACTACGAGCAGTACTTC. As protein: CASSLKFGLADYYEQYF.

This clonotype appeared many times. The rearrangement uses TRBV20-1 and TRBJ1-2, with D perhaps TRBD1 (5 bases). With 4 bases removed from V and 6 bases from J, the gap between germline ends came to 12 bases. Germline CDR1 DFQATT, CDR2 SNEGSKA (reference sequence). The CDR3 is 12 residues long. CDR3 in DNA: TGCAGTGCTATTGGAGGGGATGATGGCTACACCTTC. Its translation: CSAIGGDDGYTF.

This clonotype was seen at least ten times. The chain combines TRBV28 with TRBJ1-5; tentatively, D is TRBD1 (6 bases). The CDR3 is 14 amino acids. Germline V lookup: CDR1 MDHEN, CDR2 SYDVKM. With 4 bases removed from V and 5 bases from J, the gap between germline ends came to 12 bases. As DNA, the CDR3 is TGTGCCAGCAGTTCCCTTCGACAGGATCAGCCCCAGCATTTT. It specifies CASSSLRQDQPQHF.

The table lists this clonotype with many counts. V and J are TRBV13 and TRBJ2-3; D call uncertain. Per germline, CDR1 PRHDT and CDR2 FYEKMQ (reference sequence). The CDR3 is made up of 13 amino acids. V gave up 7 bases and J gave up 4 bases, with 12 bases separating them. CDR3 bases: TGTGCCAGCACCGAAGCTGGGGCAGATACGCAGTATTTT. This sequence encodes CASTEAGADTQYF. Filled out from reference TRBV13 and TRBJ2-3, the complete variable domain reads AAGVIQSPRHLIKEKRETATLKCYPIPRHDTVYWYQQGPGQDPQFLISFYEKMQSDKGSIPDRFSAQQFSDYHSELNMSSLELGDSALYFCASTEAGADTQYFGPGTRLTVL.

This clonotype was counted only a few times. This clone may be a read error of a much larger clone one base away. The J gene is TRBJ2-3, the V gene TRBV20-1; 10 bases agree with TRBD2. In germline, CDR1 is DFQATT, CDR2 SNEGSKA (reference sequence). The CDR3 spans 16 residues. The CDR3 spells CSAPSLLAGFTDTQCF. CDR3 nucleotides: TGCAGTGCTCCCTCCCTACTAGCGGGGTTCACAGATACGCAGTGTTTT.

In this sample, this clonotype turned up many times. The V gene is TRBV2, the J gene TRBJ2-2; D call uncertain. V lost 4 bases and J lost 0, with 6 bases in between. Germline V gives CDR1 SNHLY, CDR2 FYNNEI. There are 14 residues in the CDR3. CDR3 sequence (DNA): TGTGCCAGCAGTGTCCCCCCGAACACCGGGGAGCTGTTTTTT. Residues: CASSVPPNTGELFF.

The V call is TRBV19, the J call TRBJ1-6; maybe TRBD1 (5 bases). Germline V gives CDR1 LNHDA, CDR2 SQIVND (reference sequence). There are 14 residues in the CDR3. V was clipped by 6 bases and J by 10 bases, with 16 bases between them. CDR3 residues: CASRLQGRGSPLHF. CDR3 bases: TGTGCCAGTAGGCTACAAGGCCGGGGGTCACCCCTCCACTTT.

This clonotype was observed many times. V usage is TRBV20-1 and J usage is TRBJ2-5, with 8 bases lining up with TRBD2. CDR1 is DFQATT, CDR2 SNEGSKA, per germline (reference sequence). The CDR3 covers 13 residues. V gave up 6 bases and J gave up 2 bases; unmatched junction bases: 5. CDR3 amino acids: CSADLAGQETQYF. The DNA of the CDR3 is TGCAGTGCAGACTTAGCGGGACAAGAGACCCAGTACTTC.

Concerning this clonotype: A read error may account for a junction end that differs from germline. The CDR3 DNA sequence: TGCAGCGCTAGAGGCCCTGGGGGGGGGGCCTACAATGAGCAGTTCTTC. This sequence encodes CSARGPGGGAYNEQFF. The chain carries TRBV20-1 and TRBJ2-1, with TRBD2 matching over 7 bases. The CDR3 length is 16 residues. Per germline, CDR1 DFQATT and CDR2 SNEGSKA (reference sequence).

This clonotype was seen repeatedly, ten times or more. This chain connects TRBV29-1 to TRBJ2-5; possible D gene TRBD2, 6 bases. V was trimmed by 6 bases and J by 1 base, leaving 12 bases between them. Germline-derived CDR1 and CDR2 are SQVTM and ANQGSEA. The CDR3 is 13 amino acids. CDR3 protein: CSVATGAQETQYF. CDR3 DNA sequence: TGCAGCGTGGCGACGGGAGCCCAAGAGACCCAGTACTTC.